A selection of T cell receptor beta chains follows, all from one sample in a study of blood T cell repertoires in COVID-19. The table came from immunoSEQ multiplex PCR; TCRdb's copy has only in-frame clones and leaves some out. The data show 80,000 to 95,000 clones, 85% seen once. Source material: peripheral blood. These receptors were obtained from a woman in her seventies with acute or convalescent COVID-19. Each CDR3 is given with its conserved first and last residue. A D gene is named only where the DNA matches it firmly. Not all rows give a size; the values are once, few, many and, for expanded clones, a class.

d_call: NA; v_call: TRBV4-1; clone_size: few; j_call: TRBJ1-2; cdr3_nt: TGCGCCAGCAGCCAAGTAAGAAGCCATGGCTACACCTTC; cdr3_aa: CASSQVRSHGYTF
d_call: TRBD2; v_call: TRBV30; clone_size: NA; j_call: TRBJ2-5; cdr3_nt: TGTGCCTGGAGTGACGGGCTAGCGGGAACCTGGTCGTTGGAGACCCAGTACTTC; cdr3_aa: CAWSDGLAGTWSLETQYF
d_call: NA; v_call: TRBV25-1; clone_size: NA; j_call: TRBJ1-2; cdr3_nt: TGTGCCAGCAGTGAACGGGGGACGATTAACTATGGCTACACCTTC; cdr3_aa: CASSERGTINYGYTF
d_call: NA; v_call: TRBV10-2; clone_size: NA; j_call: TRBJ1-6; cdr3_nt: TGCGCCAGCAGAACTGGACTCGGGAATTCACCCCTCCACTTT; cdr3_aa: CASRTGLGNSPLHF
d_call: NA; v_call: TRBV4-3; clone_size: NA; j_call: TRBJ2-2; cdr3_nt: TGCGCCAGCAGCCAACCCCCGGCAGGGCCCGGGGAGCTGTTTTTT; cdr3_aa: CASSQPPAGPGELFF
d_call: NA; v_call: TRBV20-1; clone_size: NA; j_call: TRBJ1-2; cdr3_nt: TGCAGTGCTAGAGACAGAGGCTACACCTTC; cdr3_aa: CSARDRGYTF
d_call: NA; v_call: TRBV5-4; clone_size: NA; j_call: TRBJ1-1; cdr3_nt: TGTGCCAGCAGGCAGACAGAGTTGAACACTGAAGCTTTCTTT; cdr3_aa: CASRQTELNTEAFF
d_call: TRBD1; v_call: TRBV5-6; clone_size: NA; j_call: TRBJ2-5; cdr3_nt: TGTGCCAGCAGCTTTTACAGGGGGACGGAGACCCAGTACTTC; cdr3_aa: CASSFYRGTETQYF
d_call: NA; v_call: TRBV9; clone_size: few; j_call: TRBJ2-3; cdr3_nt: TGTGCCAGCAGCGTCCGGGGGACAGCTAGCACAGATACGCAGTATTTT; cdr3_aa: CASSVRGTASTDTQYF
d_call: NA; v_call: TRBV5-4; clone_size: NA; j_call: TRBJ2-3; cdr3_nt: TGTGCCAGCAGTTTGGGCGGGACAGTTGGCGCAGATACGCAGTATTTT; cdr3_aa: CASSLGGTVGADTQYF
d_call: NA; v_call: TRBV7-9; clone_size: once; j_call: TRBJ2-1; cdr3_nt: TGTGCCAGCAGCTTAGCGTTAGATGAGCAGTTCTTC; cdr3_aa: CASSLALDEQFF
d_call: NA; v_call: TRBV5-5; clone_size: NA; j_call: TRBJ1-3; cdr3_nt: TGTGCCAGCAGCTTGACGGAGGGGCGACTTCTCTCTGGAAACACCATATATTTT; cdr3_aa: CASSLTEGRLLSGNTIYF
d_call: NA; v_call: TRBV6-5; clone_size: NA; j_call: TRBJ1-1; cdr3_nt: TGTGCCACCCGGGGGAGTTGGGGAATCCCTGAAGCTTTCTTT; cdr3_aa: CATRGSWGIPEAFF
d_call: NA; v_call: TRBV10-2; clone_size: NA; j_call: TRBJ1-5; cdr3_nt: TGCGCCAGCAGTGAGTCGCGTAATGGTCAGCCCCAGCATTTT; cdr3_aa: CASSESRNGQPQHF
d_call: TRBD1; v_call: TRBV7-9; clone_size: NA; j_call: TRBJ2-3; cdr3_nt: TGTGCCAGCAGCACCGGGACAGGACCTAGGGATACGCAGTATTTT; cdr3_aa: CASSTGTGPRDTQYF
d_call: NA; v_call: TRBV3-1/TRBV3-2; clone_size: NA; j_call: TRBJ1-4; cdr3_nt: TGTGCCAGCAGCTCGACCCTGTCCGGGACAATGAATGAAAAACTGTTTTTT; cdr3_aa: CASSSTLSGTMNEKLFF
d_call: NA; v_call: TRBV21-1; clone_size: medium-sized; j_call: TRBJ1-1; cdr3_nt: TGTGCCAGCAGCAAAAGGGGCCAGCTGGACACTGAAGCTTTCTTT; cdr3_aa: CASSKRGQLDTEAFF
d_call: NA; v_call: TRBV7-8; clone_size: NA; j_call: TRBJ1-5; cdr3_nt: TGTGCCAGCAGCTTAGGGACAATGAATAGCAATCAGCCCCAGCATTTT; cdr3_aa: CASSLGTMNSNQPQHF
d_call: NA; v_call: TRBV14; clone_size: NA; j_call: TRBJ2-5; cdr3_nt: TGTGCCAGCAGCCAAGGGCAGGCTGGGAGGAAAGAGACCCAGTACTTC; cdr3_aa: CASSQGQAGRKETQYF
d_call: TRBD1; v_call: TRBV7-9; clone_size: NA; j_call: TRBJ1-2; cdr3_nt: TGTGCCAGCAGCCGGGACAGCGTCGGCTATGGCTACACCTTC; cdr3_aa: CASSRDSVGYGYTF
d_call: TRBD2; v_call: TRBV7-2; clone_size: NA; j_call: TRBJ2-3; cdr3_nt: TGTGCCAGCGGACCTCACGGGGGGTCCACAGATACGCAGTATTTT; cdr3_aa: CASGPHGGSTDTQYF
d_call: TRBD1; v_call: TRBV6-5; clone_size: few; j_call: TRBJ1-2; cdr3_nt: TGTGCCAGCAGCGCCGGGACAGGGGGCGACTATGGCTACACCTTC; cdr3_aa: CASSAGTGGDYGYTF
d_call: TRBD2; v_call: TRBV24-1; clone_size: once; j_call: TRBJ2-5; cdr3_nt: TGTGCCACCAGTGAGGGAGTTGGCGGGGGAATCGGGCAAGAGACCCAGTACTTC; cdr3_aa: CATSEGVGGGIGQETQYF
d_call: NA; v_call: TRBV9; clone_size: NA; j_call: TRBJ1-2; cdr3_nt: TGTGCCAGCAGCGGTAAGCCCTATGGCTACACCTTC; cdr3_aa: CASSGKPYGYTF
d_call: TRBD1; v_call: TRBV6-5; clone_size: NA; j_call: TRBJ1-1; cdr3_nt: TGTGCCAGCAGTTACCTCCGGGACAGGGCTATCGAAGCTTTCTTT; cdr3_aa: CASSYLRDRAIEAFF
d_call: TRBD1; v_call: TRBV29-1; clone_size: NA; j_call: TRBJ1-6; cdr3_nt: TGCAGCACCCGGGACAGCAATAATTCACCCCTCCACTTT; cdr3_aa: CSTRDSNNSPLHF
d_call: TRBD2; v_call: TRBV27; clone_size: NA; j_call: TRBJ2-3; cdr3_nt: TGTGCCAGCAGTTATCTAGCGGGAGGTACGCAGTATTTT; cdr3_aa: CASSYLAGGTQYF
d_call: TRBD2; v_call: TRBV5-1; clone_size: NA; j_call: TRBJ2-1; cdr3_nt: TGCGCCAGCAGCTTGGGGTATAGCGGGAGGGCCGGGGATGAGCAGTTCTTC; cdr3_aa: CASSLGYSGRAGDEQFF
d_call: NA; v_call: TRBV20-1; clone_size: once; j_call: TRBJ2-5; cdr3_nt: TGCAGTGCGAGGACTGTAGAGACCCAGTACTTC; cdr3_aa: CSARTVETQYF
d_call: TRBD2; v_call: TRBV11-2; clone_size: NA; j_call: TRBJ2-1; cdr3_nt: TGTGCCAGCAGCTTCCGGACTAGCGGGACGTACAATGAGCAGTTCTTC; cdr3_aa: CASSFRTSGTYNEQFF
d_call: NA; v_call: TRBV11-2; clone_size: NA; j_call: TRBJ1-2; cdr3_nt: TGTGCCAGCAGCTTAATCGGAGTCTATGGCTACACCTTC; cdr3_aa: CASSLIGVYGYTF
d_call: TRBD2; v_call: TRBV18; clone_size: NA; j_call: TRBJ2-1; cdr3_nt: TGTGCCAGCTTAAGGACTAGCGGGGGTAATGAGCAGTTCTTC; cdr3_aa: CASLRTSGGNEQFF
d_call: NA; v_call: TRBV5-4; clone_size: few; j_call: TRBJ2-1; cdr3_nt: TGTGCCAGCAGCTTCTCCAGCTCCTACAATGAGCAGTTCTTC; cdr3_aa: CASSFSSSYNEQFF
d_call: NA; v_call: TRBV3-1/TRBV3-2; clone_size: NA; j_call: TRBJ2-5; cdr3_nt: TGTGCCAGCAGCCAAGACGGCGGAAGACAAGAGACCCAGTACTTC; cdr3_aa: CASSQDGGRQETQYF
d_call: TRBD1; v_call: TRBV6-5; clone_size: once; j_call: TRBJ1-1; cdr3_nt: TGTGCCAGCACCGGACAGGGACCTGAAGCTTTCTTT; cdr3_aa: CASTGQGPEAFF
d_call: TRBD1; v_call: TRBV5-5; clone_size: few; j_call: TRBJ1-1; cdr3_nt: TGTGCCAGCAGCTTCGCAAGGACAGGCGTTCAAGCTTTCTTT; cdr3_aa: CASSFARTGVQAFF
d_call: TRBD2; v_call: TRBV7-8; clone_size: few; j_call: TRBJ2-1; cdr3_nt: TGTGCCAGCAGCTCAACTCTAGGACTAGCGGGAGGGAATGAGCAGTTCTTC; cdr3_aa: CASSSTLGLAGGNEQFF
d_call: NA; v_call: TRBV7-8; clone_size: NA; j_call: TRBJ2-1; cdr3_nt: TGTGCCAGCAGCTTACTCTACTTCGGTGTTTACAATGAGCAGTTCTTC; cdr3_aa: CASSLLYFGVYNEQFF
d_call: NA; v_call: TRBV30; clone_size: NA; j_call: TRBJ2-4; cdr3_nt: TGTGCCTGGACCCCCCGAGGACTAACCAATATTCAGTACTTC; cdr3_aa: CAWTPRGLTNIQYF
d_call: NA; v_call: TRBV4-3; clone_size: NA; j_call: TRBJ2-3; cdr3_nt: TGCGCCAGCAGCCAAGATGCGGAGGCGGCGAGCACAGATACGCAGTATTTT; cdr3_aa: CASSQDAEAASTDTQYF
d_call: TRBD1; v_call: TRBV18; clone_size: NA; j_call: TRBJ1-2; cdr3_nt: TGTGCCAGCTCAACGTCGGACAGGACTCGTGGCTACACCTTC; cdr3_aa: CASSTSDRTRGYTF
d_call: NA; v_call: TRBV12-3/TRBV12-4; clone_size: once; j_call: TRBJ2-5; cdr3_nt: TGTGCCAGCAGTTCCCCCCCGAGGACCCAGTACTTC; cdr3_aa: CASSSPPRTQYF
d_call: TRBD1; v_call: TRBV5-1; clone_size: NA; j_call: TRBJ2-2; cdr3_nt: TGCGCCAGCAGCTTGGCCCCAGGGGGCGCTTCTGGGGAGCTGTTTTTT; cdr3_aa: CASSLAPGGASGELFF
d_call: NA; v_call: TRBV19; clone_size: NA; j_call: TRBJ2-2; cdr3_nt: TGTGCCAGTAGTACGAGCGGCCCGAACACCGGGGAGCTGTTTTTT; cdr3_aa: CASSTSGPNTGELFF
d_call: TRBD2; v_call: TRBV11-3; clone_size: NA; j_call: TRBJ2-1; cdr3_nt: TGTGCCAGCAGCATCTACTATAGCGGGTCCGTTGAGGGGTACAATGAGCAGTTCTTC; cdr3_aa: CASSIYYSGSVEGYNEQFF
d_call: TRBD1; v_call: TRBV4-1; clone_size: many; j_call: TRBJ1-2; cdr3_nt: TGCGCCAGCAGCCAAGACGGCAGGGGGTCGTATGGCTACACCTTC; cdr3_aa: CASSQDGRGSYGYTF
d_call: TRBD1; v_call: TRBV6-1; clone_size: NA; j_call: TRBJ2-1; cdr3_nt: TGTGCCAGCAGTGAGAGACAGGGTGATGGCAATGAGCAGTTCTTC; cdr3_aa: CASSERQGDGNEQFF
d_call: NA; v_call: TRBV10-1; clone_size: NA; j_call: TRBJ2-3; cdr3_nt: TGCGCCAGCAGCAGGGAAAGCACAGATACGCAGTATTTT; cdr3_aa: CASSRESTDTQYF
d_call: NA; v_call: TRBV11-1; clone_size: NA; j_call: TRBJ1-2; cdr3_nt: TGTGCCAGCAGCTTAACACCCAGGGACTATGGCTACACCTTC; cdr3_aa: CASSLTPRDYGYTF
d_call: NA; v_call: TRBV7-2; clone_size: once; j_call: TRBJ1-5; cdr3_nt: TGTGCCAGCACCCTAGACCCTTTTTCTAGCAATCAGCCCCAGCATTTT; cdr3_aa: CASTLDPFSSNQPQHF
d_call: TRBD1; v_call: TRBV7-9; clone_size: once; j_call: TRBJ1-5; cdr3_nt: TGTGCCAGCAGCGCACAGGGGGCCGGTCAGCCCCAGCATTTT; cdr3_aa: CASSAQGAGQPQHF
d_call: NA; v_call: TRBV18; clone_size: once; j_call: TRBJ2-3; cdr3_nt: TGTGCCAGCTCACCGACTCTCACAGATACGCAGTATTTT; cdr3_aa: CASSPTLTDTQYF
d_call: TRBD1; v_call: TRBV3-1/TRBV3-2; clone_size: NA; j_call: TRBJ2-3; cdr3_nt: TGTGCCAGCAGCCCCGGGACAGGGTGGACAGATACGCAGTATTTT; cdr3_aa: CASSPGTGWTDTQYF
d_call: NA; v_call: TRBV11-2; clone_size: NA; j_call: TRBJ2-5; cdr3_nt: TGTGCCAGCATGGAGGGGGCGGGGACCCAGTACTTC; cdr3_aa: CASMEGAGTQYF
d_call: TRBD2; v_call: TRBV6-5; clone_size: NA; j_call: TRBJ2-5; cdr3_nt: TGTGCCAGCAGTTACTCGGCGGGGGGTAAAGGGACCCAGTACTTC; cdr3_aa: CASSYSAGGKGTQYF
d_call: NA; v_call: TRBV7-2; clone_size: NA; j_call: TRBJ1-5; cdr3_nt: TGTGCCAGCAGCTTAGCAGGGGATGGACAGCCCCAGCATTTT; cdr3_aa: CASSLAGDGQPQHF
d_call: NA; v_call: TRBV4-1; clone_size: NA; j_call: TRBJ2-1; cdr3_nt: TGCGCCAGCAGCCAAGACGGAGCGGACTACAATGAGCAGTTCTTC; cdr3_aa: CASSQDGADYNEQFF